A single sample gave rise to the 8 T cell receptor beta chains below, sequenced in a study of CD8 T cells in Susac syndrome. The authors reverse transcribed roughly 0.5 to 1 ug RNA with random hexamers. One entry per CDR3 protein results from TCRdb running MiXCR on the immunoSEQ multiplex PCR reads. This sample has some 180,000 distinct CDR3 sequences, with about 94% found just once. Source material: CD4+ T cells from PBMCs. The receptors derive from a human donor in good health.

The rearrangement uses TRBV13 and TRBJ2-2; 9 bases match TRBD2. In germline, CDR1 is PRHDT, CDR2 FYEKMQ (reference sequence). Losses at the gene ends were 1 base for V and 4 bases for J; bases not matched to a gene: 7. The length of the CDR3 is 17 residues. CDR3 nucleotides: TGTGCCAGCAGCTTAGAGCTGCGGGAGGGCTTCACCGGGGAGCTGTTTTTT. This codes for CASSLELREGFTGELFF.

The V gene is TRBV3-1, the J gene TRBJ1-2; D gene unclear. V lost 2 bases and J lost 4, with 14 bases in between. The CDR3 has 15 amino acids. Germline V gives CDR1 LGHDT, CDR2 YNNKEL (reference sequence). CDR3 nucleotide sequence: TGTGCCAGCAGCCAAAGCTTACAGATGACCTATGGCTACACCTTC. Residues: CASSQSLQMTYGYTF.

This clonotype showed up just once. V is TRBV29-1 and J is TRBJ1-2, with 10 bases lining up with TRBD1. After removal of 4 bases from V and 4 bases from J, the junction contained 6 bases not matched to a gene. The CDR3 loop spans 14 amino acids. Germline-derived CDR1 and CDR2 are SQVTM and ANQGSEA. In DNA form, the CDR3 reads TGCAGCGTTGTGGGGGGACAGGGGCCCTATGGCTACACCTTC. This translates into CSVVGGQGPYGYTF.

The chain uses TRBV18 and TRBJ1-1, with D possibly matching TRBD1 (5 bases). This CDR3 region has 18 residues. Trimming took 2 bases from V and 5 from J, leaving 24 bases between them. Germline V CDR1 and CDR2: KGHSH, LQKENI. The CDR3 protein is CASSPSLLRTPGGTEAFF. Written as DNA, the CDR3 is TGTGCCAGCTCACCATCATTGTTGCGGACACCAGGAGGAACTGAAGCTTTCTTT.

The gene calls are TRBV7-3 and TRBJ2-7; D not certain. The germline V and J ends were trimmed by 2 bases and 4 bases, with 15 bases remaining between them. This CDR3 contains 15 residues. Germline CDR1 and CDR2: SGHTA and FQGTGA. CDR3 residues: CASSLGPATDYEQYF. The DNA of the CDR3 is TGTGCCAGCAGCTTAGGACCGGCCACTGATTACGAGCAGTACTTC.

The chain carries TRBV20-1 and TRBJ1-5; 7 nucleotides agree with TRBD1. CDR1 DFQATT and CDR2 SNEGSKA come from the germline V gene (reference sequence). After removal of 4 bases from V and 6 bases from J, the junction contained 6 bases not matched to a gene. The CDR3 runs 13 residues. As DNA, the CDR3 is TGCAGTGCTAAAATGGGACAGCTTCAGCCCCAGCATTTT. It translates to CSAKMGQLQPQHF.

The chain carries TRBV7-8 and TRBJ1-2; D is undetermined. This CDR3 has 12 residues. The V gene lost 5 bases and the J gene lost 3 bases, with 7 bases spanning the gap. Germline V gene data show CDR1 as SGHVS and CDR2 as FQNEAQ. The CDR3 DNA reads TGTGCCAGCAGCCGAGACCACTATGGCTACACCTTC. Its translation: CASSRDHYGYTF.

V usage is TRBV24-1 and J usage is TRBJ1-2, with 7 positions matching TRBD1. This CDR3 has 15 amino acids. J gave up 4 bases and V 4 bases, and 8 bases lay outside the gene matches. Germline V gene data show CDR1 as KGHDR and CDR2 as SFDVKD. CDR3 in amino acids: CATSDQTGSVYGYTF. The CDR3 DNA is TGTGCCACCAGTGACCAGACAGGGTCGGTCTATGGCTACACCTTC.